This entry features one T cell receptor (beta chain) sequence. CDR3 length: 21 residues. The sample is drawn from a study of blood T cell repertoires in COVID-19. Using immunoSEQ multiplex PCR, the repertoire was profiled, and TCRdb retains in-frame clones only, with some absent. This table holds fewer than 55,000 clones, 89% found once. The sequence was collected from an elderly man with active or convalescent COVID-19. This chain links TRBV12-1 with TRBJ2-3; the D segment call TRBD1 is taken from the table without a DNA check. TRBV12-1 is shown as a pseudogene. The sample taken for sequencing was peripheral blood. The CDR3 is CASSFCLRLLSDRFFTDTQYF. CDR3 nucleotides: TGTGCCAGCAGCTTTTGCTTACGTCTCCTATCAGACAGGTTCTTCACAGATACGCAGTATTTT.